The 14 T cell receptor beta chains below come from one sample, sequenced in a study of post-analysis software for immune sequencing data. Study findings and constraints: Relative to controls, patients had five TRBV segments at higher frequency, with TRBV5-6, TRBV5-1 and TRBV20-1 among these.

Unique-molecular-identifier-tagged TCR beta cDNA libraries were used. MiXCR, run by TCRdb on the PCR reads, gives a single entry per CDR3 protein. This table holds approximately 690,000 distinct CDR3 sequences, more than 50% found once. Their antigens remain unidentified. The source material was blood. The receptors shown here come from a girl aged 2 to 9 with multiple sclerosis.

A word on this clonotype: Here the CDR3 omits its conserved ending phenylalanine or tryptophan, so a read error is the likely source. The chain employs TRBV12-3 or TRBV12-4 and TRBJ2-3, with D hard to call. This CDR3 contains 14 residues. V dropped 4 bases and J dropped 0 bases, with 8 bases sitting between them. The CDR3 DNA reads TGTGCCAGCAGTTCTAGAGACAGCACAGATACGCAGTATTCT. This translates into CASSSRDSTDTQYS.

This clonotype was detected only a few times. The gene calls are TRBV5-1 and TRBJ1-1; tentative D call: TRBD1 (5 bases). CDR1 SGHRS and CDR2 YFSETQ come from the germline V gene. V lost 0 bases to trimming and J lost 0 bases, with 18 bases between them. CDR3 size: 18 residues. CDR3 sequence (DNA): TGCGCCAGCAGCTTGGAAATCTTGGGAACAGGCTTGAACACTGAAGCTTTCTTT. This sequence encodes CASSLEILGTGLNTEAFF.

In this sample, this clonotype turned up once. The chain links TRBV11-2 to TRBJ2-5; D perhaps matches TRBD1 (5 bases). Trimming shortened V by 4 bases and J by 4 bases, and 7 bases separated the two germline ends. This CDR3 region has 12 residues. Germline CDR1 SGHAT, CDR2 FQNNGV. Written as DNA, the CDR3 is TGTGCCAGCAGCTACAGGCTAGAGACCCAGTACTTC. It yields the protein CASSYRLETQYF.

This chain links TRBV20-1 with TRBJ2-5, with 11 bases aligning to TRBD2. Germline CDR1 reads DFQATT; CDR2 reads SNEGSKA (reference sequence). This CDR3 region has 14 residues. With V trimmed by 5 bases and J by 2 bases, 4 bases remained unmatched. The CDR3 sequence: CSAAGLAVQETQYF. The CDR3, as DNA: TGCAGTGCTGCGGGACTAGCGGTTCAAGAGACCCAGTACTTC.

The chain links TRBV3-1 to TRBJ2-5, with D possibly TRBD1 on 6 matching bases. V was pared by 5 bases and J by 5 bases, with 24 bases between. The CDR3 consists of 17 residues. Germline values: CDR1 LGHDT, CDR2 YNNKEL (reference sequence). The CDR3 reads CASSAFRDTSRRETQYF. The CDR3 coding sequence is TGTGCCAGCAGCGCCTTCCGGGACACCTCTCGACGGGAGACCCAGTACTTC.

The chain has TRBV6-5 and TRBJ2-7; D is undetermined. With 7 bases removed from V and 0 bases from J, the gap between germline ends came to 16 bases. Germline values: CDR1 MNHEY, CDR2 SVGAGI. The CDR3 spans 15 residues. DNA for the CDR3: TGTGCCAGCACTAAAAACGCCAGGCTCTCCTACGAGCAGTACTTC. This sequence encodes CASTKNARLSYEQYF.

This chain uses TRBV20-1 with TRBJ2-3; D uncertain. This CDR3 is 10 amino acids long. From germline, CDR1 is DFQATT and CDR2 SNEGSKA (reference sequence). Trimming took 4 bases from V and 6 from J, leaving 5 bases between them. CDR3 in amino acids: CSATWDTQYF. As DNA, the CDR3 is TGCAGTGCTACCTGGGATACGCAGTATTTT.

V and J are TRBV7-2 and TRBJ2-3; D possibly corresponds to TRBD2 (6 bases). This CDR3 spans 16 amino acids. Germline V lookup: CDR1 SGHTA, CDR2 FQGNSA. The V and J ends lost 5 bases and 2 bases respectively, with 17 bases between them. The CDR3 is CASSPRTRLDTDTQYF. The CDR3 bases are TGTGCCAGCAGCCCACGGACGAGACTAGACACAGATACGCAGTATTTT.

The chain joins TRBV29-1 to TRBJ2-1; TRBD1 aligns across 11 bases. Germline CDR1 reads SQVTM; CDR2 reads ANQGSEA. CDR3 length equals 14 residues. V was pared by 4 bases and J by 8 bases, with 7 bases of the junction left unmatched. The CDR3 DNA sequence: TGCAGCGTTGGGGCCTGGACAGGGGGCGATGAGCAGTTCTTC. Amino acids: CSVGAWTGGDEQFF.

This clonotype was seen repeatedly, ten times or more. The chain has TRBV7-2 and TRBJ2-1; D assignment may be TRBD1 or TRBD2 (5 bases each). V lost 3 bases to trimming and J lost 0 bases, with 12 bases between them. CDR3 size: 16 residues. Looked up from germline, CDR1 is SGHTA and CDR2 is FQGNSA. The CDR3 DNA is TGTGCCAGCAGCTTGTCCGGTGGGGGCTCCTACAATGAGCAGTTCTTC. Protein: CASSLSGGGSYNEQFF.

This clonotype was detected a few times. The rearrangement links TRBV20-1 to TRBJ2-1; TRBD2 aligns across 10 bases. The CDR3 contains 17 residues. Germline CDR1 and CDR2: DFQATT and SNEGSKA (reference sequence). V lost 5 bases to trimming and J lost 0 bases; unmatched junction nucleotides: 10. The chain's CDR3 is CSAYGAGGSSSYNEQFF. CDR3 nucleotides: TGCAGTGCTTACGGAGCGGGGGGGTCCAGCTCCTACAATGAGCAGTTCTTC.

This clonotype came up once. The rearrangement links TRBV9 to TRBJ2-7; TRBD2 aligns across 8 bases. The germline CDR1 and CDR2 sequences are SGDLS and YYNGEE. V was clipped by 4 bases and J by 3 bases; unmatched bases: 18. CDR3 size: 18 residues. CDR3 nucleotides: TGTGCCAGCAGCCCGGGGAAACAACCAGCGGGAGCTCTCTACGAGCAGTACTTC. It encodes CASSPGKQPAGALYEQYF.

The J gene is TRBJ1-1, the V gene TRBV12-3 or TRBV12-4, with D hard to call. This CDR3 has 13 amino acids. The V end lost 6 bases, the J end lost 1 base, and 9 bases lay between the germline ends. In nucleotides, the CDR3 is TGTGCCAGCAGAGGAATGGGGAACACTGAAGCTTTCTTT. Protein: CASRGMGNTEAFF.

The chain employs TRBV29-1 and TRBJ2-5; D call uncertain. V lost 4 bases and J 5 bases, leaving 14 bases between the germline ends. CDR3 length: 13 residues. CDR1 SQVTM and CDR2 ANQGSEA come from the germline V gene. The CDR3 nucleotides are TGCAGCGTTGGTCAGCGCCAAGCGGAGACCCAGTACTTC. It translates to CSVGQRQAETQYF.